This record covers a single T cell receptor beta chain. These data belong to a study of blood T cell repertoires in COVID-19. Produced via immunoSEQ multiplex PCR; TCRdb's table is partial and in-frame only. Among approximately 100,000 clones listed, approximately 89% were seen once. This TCR came from a man aged 60 to 75 with acute or convalescent COVID-19. Sequenced: peripheral blood.

CDR3 amino acids: CASRASSGPASGEQFF. DNA of the CDR3: TGTGCCAGCAGAGCTTCTAGCGGCCCAGCTTCGGGTGAGCAGTTCTTC. This chain links TRBV2 with TRBJ2-1; 7 bases are a match to TRBD2. This CDR3 spans 16 amino acids. The V segment lost 6 bases and the J segment 9 bases; nucleotides outside the gene matches: 17. Germline V gene lookup returns CDR1 SNHLY and CDR2 FYNNEI.